This TCR beta chain was sequenced for a study of cytomegalovirus exposure and HLA in healthy donors. The count of this clone is one. Its antigen is not known. CDR3 length: 14 amino acids. Germline V lookup: CDR1 LNHDA, CDR2 SQIVND (reference sequence). V was cut by 4 bases and J by 3 bases, with 13 bases left in between. Use of 60 Vbeta and 13 Jbeta primers characterized the PCR. The method was immunoSEQ multiplex PCR; TCRdb's version includes in-frame clones alone and lacks a portion of them. The sample holds about 170,000 clones, around 75% seen once. Study conclusions and caveats: Exclusion as indistinguishable affected some V segments, including TRBV6-2 and TRBV6-3.

The rearrangement uses TRBV19 and TRBJ2-7; D is possibly TRBD1 (6 bases). Material for sequencing was PBMCs. This clonotype was obtained from a male donor in good health and CMV-seronegative. CDR3 coding DNA: TGTGCCAGTAGTAGAGGGGGACCCATCTACGAGCAGTACTTC. This sequence encodes CASSRGGPIYEQYF.